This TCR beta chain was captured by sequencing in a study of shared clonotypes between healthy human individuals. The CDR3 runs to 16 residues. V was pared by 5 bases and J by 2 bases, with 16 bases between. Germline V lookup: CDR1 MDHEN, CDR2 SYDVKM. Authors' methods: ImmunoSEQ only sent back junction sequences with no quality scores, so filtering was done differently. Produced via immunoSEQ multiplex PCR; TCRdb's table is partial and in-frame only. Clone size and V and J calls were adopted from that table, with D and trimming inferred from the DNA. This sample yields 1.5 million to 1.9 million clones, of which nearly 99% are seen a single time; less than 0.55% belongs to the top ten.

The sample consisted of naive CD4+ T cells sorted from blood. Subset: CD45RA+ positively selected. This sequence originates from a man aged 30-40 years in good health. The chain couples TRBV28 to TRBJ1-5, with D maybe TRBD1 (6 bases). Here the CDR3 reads CASSGPTGIGNQPQHF. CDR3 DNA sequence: TGTGCCAGCAGTGGACCAACAGGGATCGGCAATCAGCCCCAGCATTTT.